This T cell receptor beta chain was captured by sequencing in a study of T cell repertoires in cytomegalovirus infection. Germline V CDR1 and CDR2: SGHTA, FQGNSA. V was cut by 5 bases and J by 2 bases, with 15 bases left in between. The length of the CDR3 is 15 residues. TCRdb fed the reads into MiXCR, producing one record per CDR3 protein. In the table there are some 170,000 distinct CDR3 sequences, 15% to 20% of which are singletons. This clonotype was obtained from a human donor in good health (CMV status not recorded). Some clones in this sample may be carry-over from other donors' samples. The chain links TRBV7-2 to TRBJ1-2, with a possible D match to TRBD1 (5 bases). Sequenced material: CD8+ T cells from PBMCs. CDR3 DNA: TGTGCCAGCAGCCGGAACCTGGGGGGGAACTATGGCTACACCTTC. Residues: CASSRNLGGNYGYTF.